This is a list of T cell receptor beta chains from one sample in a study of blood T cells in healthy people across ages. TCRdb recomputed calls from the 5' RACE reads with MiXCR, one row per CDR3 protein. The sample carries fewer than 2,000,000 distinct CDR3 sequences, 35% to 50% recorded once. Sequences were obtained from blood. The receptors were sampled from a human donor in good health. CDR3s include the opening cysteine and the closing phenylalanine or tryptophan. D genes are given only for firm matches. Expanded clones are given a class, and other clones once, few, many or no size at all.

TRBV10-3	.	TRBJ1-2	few	TGTGCCACCACAGGGTTTAACTATGGCTACACCTTC	CATTGFNYGYTF
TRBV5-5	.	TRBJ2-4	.	TGTGCCAGCAGCCAAACTGCCAAAAACATTCAGTACTTC	CASSQTAKNIQYF
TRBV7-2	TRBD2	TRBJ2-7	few	TGTGCCAGCAGCTTAGTTGGGACTAGCGGGTTCTCTTCCTCCTACGAGCAGTACTTC	CASSLVGTSGFSSSYEQYF
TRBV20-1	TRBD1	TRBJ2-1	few	TGCAGTGCTGGGACAGGAAACTACAATGAGCAGTTCTTC	CSAGTGNYNEQFF
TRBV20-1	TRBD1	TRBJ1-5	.	TGCAGTGCTAGAGACCCGACAGGGGTTCAGCCCCAGCATTTT	CSARDPTGVQPQHF
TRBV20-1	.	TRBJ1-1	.	TGCAGTGCTTCCGGAACCAAAGCTTTCTTT	CSASGTKAFF
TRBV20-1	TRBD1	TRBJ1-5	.	TGCAGTGCCGCCGGGACAGGGGGGAATCAGCCCCAGCATTTT	CSAAGTGGNQPQHF
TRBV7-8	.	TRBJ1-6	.	TGTGCCAGCAGACTCTTACGTGGGGGGAATTCACCCCTCCACTTT	CASRLLRGGNSPLHF
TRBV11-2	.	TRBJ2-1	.	TGTGCCAGCAGCCTAAAACTCCTTAGCTCCTACAATGAGCAGTTCTTC	CASSLKLLSSYNEQFF
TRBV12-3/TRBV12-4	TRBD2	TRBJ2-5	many	TGTGCCAGCAGCTCGGGGGGGCCTCAAGAGACCCAGTACTTC	CASSSGGPQETQYF
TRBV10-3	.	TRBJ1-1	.	TGTGCCACCTTATCCCTAAGTGAAGCTTTCTTT	CATLSLSEAFF
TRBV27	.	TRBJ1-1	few	TGTGCCAGCAGTTTGTCCCGGGCCTCAGACTCTGAAGCTTTCTTT	CASSLSRASDSEAFF
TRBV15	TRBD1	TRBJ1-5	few	TGTGCCACCAACAGAGGACAGGGGGCATTCAATCAGCCCCAGCATTTT	CATNRGQGAFNQPQHF
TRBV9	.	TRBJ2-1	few	TGTGCCAGCAGCGTACATGCCAATGAGCAGTTCTTC	CASSVHANEQFF
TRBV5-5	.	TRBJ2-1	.	TGTGCCAGCAGCAAAACAAGGGGCTCCTACAATGAGCAGTTCTTC	CASSKTRGSYNEQFF
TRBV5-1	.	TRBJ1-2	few	TGCGCCAGCAGCTTGGACGCCAGCAACTATGGCTACACCTTC	CASSLDASNYGYTF
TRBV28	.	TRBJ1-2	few	TGTGCCAGCAGTTCCCCGACCACTGGCTACACCTTC	CASSSPTTGYTF
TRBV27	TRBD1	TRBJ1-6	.	TGTGCCCGACGTGAGAGGACAGGGACTTATTCACCCCTCCACTTT	CARRERTGTYSPLHF
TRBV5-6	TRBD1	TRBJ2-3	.	TGTGCCAGCAACTACGGGACAGGCCACCGCACAGATACGCAGTATTTT	CASNYGTGHRTDTQYF
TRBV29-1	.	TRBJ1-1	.	TGCAGCGTTGGAGTGGCGGGTATGAACACTGAAGCTTTCTTT	CSVGVAGMNTEAFF
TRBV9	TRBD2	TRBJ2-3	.	TGTGCCAGCAGCGATGGACTAGACCCCGTTTCGGCGCAGTATTTT	CASSDGLDPVSAQYF
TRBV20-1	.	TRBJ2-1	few	TGCAGTGCTAGAGATGAGCAGGGGGGGCTTCGCAATGAGCAGTTCTTC	CSARDEQGGLRNEQFF
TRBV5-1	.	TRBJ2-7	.	TGCGCCAGCAGCTTGGATGGGACACAGAGAGGAGAGCAGTACTTC	CASSLDGTQRGEQYF
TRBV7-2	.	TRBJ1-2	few	TGTGCCAGCAGCCCAGCAGGGTTCTATGGCCACACCTTC	CASSPAGFYGHTF
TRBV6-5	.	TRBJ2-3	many	TGTGCCAGCAGTTACTCAAGTAGCACAGATACGCAGTATTTT	CASSYSSSTDTQYF
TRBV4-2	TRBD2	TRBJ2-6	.	TGTGCCAGCAGCCAAGATGAGGGGAGGGTGGTCGGTTTCCCTGGGGCCAACGTCCTGACTTTC	CASSQDEGRVVGFPGANVLTF
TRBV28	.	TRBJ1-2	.	TGTGCCAGCAGTCTAATTAGCCGGGGCAGTGAGGGCTACACCTTC	CASSLISRGSEGYTF
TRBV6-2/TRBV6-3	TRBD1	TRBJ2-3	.	TGTGCCAGCACCAGACAGGGGGCGCCCACAGATACGCAGTATTTT	CASTRQGAPTDTQYF
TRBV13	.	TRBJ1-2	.	TGTGCCAGCAGCTTAAAAGTCAGGGAGGGCGGCTACACCTTC	CASSLKVREGGYTF
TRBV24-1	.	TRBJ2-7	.	TGTGCCACCAGTGATCCACGAACGCCGGGAAGGGACGAGCAGTACTTC	CATSDPRTPGRDEQYF
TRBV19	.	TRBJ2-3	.	TGTGCCAGTACCGCGACTAGTTCTAGCACAGATACGCAGTATTTT	CASTATSSSTDTQYF
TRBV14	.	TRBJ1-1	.	TGTGCCAGTAGCCAATGGGGGCTCCACACTGAAGCTTTCTTT	CASSQWGLHTEAFF
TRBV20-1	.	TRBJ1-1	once	TGCAGTGCTAGAGTGGTCCTCAACACTGAAGCTTTCTTT	CSARVVLNTEAFF
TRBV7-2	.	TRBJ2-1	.	TGTGCCAGCAGCGGACTGGGTGGGGTTTACAATGAGCAGTTCTTC	CASSGLGGVYNEQFF
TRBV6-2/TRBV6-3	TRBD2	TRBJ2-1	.	TGTGCCAGCAGTTACCTAGCGGGGGCCCCCTCGGGGAATGAGCAGTTCTTC	CASSYLAGAPSGNEQFF
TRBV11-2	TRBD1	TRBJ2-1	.	TGTGCCAGCAGCGCCGACAGGGGGCAAGGTGAGCAGTTCTTC	CASSADRGQGEQFF
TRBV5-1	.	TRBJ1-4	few	TGCGCCAGCAGCCTTGGGGCCAGAGGGTCAACTAATGAAAAACTGTTTTTT	CASSLGARGSTNEKLFF
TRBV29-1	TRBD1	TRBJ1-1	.	TGCAGCGTTGACCCCACAGGGGAGAACACTGAAGCTTTCTTT	CSVDPTGENTEAFF
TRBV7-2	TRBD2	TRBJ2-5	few	TGTGCCAGCAGCTTCCGCGGGGGGGCAAAGGAAGAGACCCAGTACTTC	CASSFRGGAKEETQYF
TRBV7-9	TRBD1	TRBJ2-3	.	TGTGCCAGCAGCTTAGAAGCCAACAGGGGGCAACCAGGCACAGATACGCAGTATTTT	CASSLEANRGQPGTDTQYF
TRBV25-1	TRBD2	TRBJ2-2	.	TGTGCCAGCAGAGAGGGACTAGGGGTCTCCGGGGAGCTGTTTTTT	CASREGLGVSGELFF
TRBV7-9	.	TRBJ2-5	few	TGTGCCAGCAGCGGGCTTTTCTGGGGAGAAGAGACCCAGTACTTC	CASSGLFWGEETQYF
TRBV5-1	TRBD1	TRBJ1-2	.	TGCGCCAGCAGCCAATCCGGACAGGGGTCTGATGGCTACACCTTC	CASSQSGQGSDGYTF
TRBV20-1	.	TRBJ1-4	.	TGCAGTGCTCCCCGAGACAGGTTCGATGAAAAACTGTTTTTT	CSAPRDRFDEKLFF
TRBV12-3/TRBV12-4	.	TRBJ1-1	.	TGTGCCAGCAGTTCCACCTGGGGTATGAACACTGAAGCTTTCTTT	CASSSTWGMNTEAFF
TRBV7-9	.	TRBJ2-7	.	TGTGCCAGCAGCTCTATAAACGGGGCAGGGCCGGACGAGCAGTACTTC	CASSSINGAGPDEQYF
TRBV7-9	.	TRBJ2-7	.	TGTGCCAGCAGCATCCGACCCTCCGGCGAGCAGTACTTC	CASSIRPSGEQYF
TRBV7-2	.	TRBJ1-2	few	TGTGCCAGCAACCCTCAGTCGGGCAGTTCGTATGGCTACACCTTC	CASNPQSGSSYGYTF
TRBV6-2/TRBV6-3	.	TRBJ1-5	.	TGTGCCAGCAGTTACGGGGGGGTCACTACGTTGCGGCATTTT	CASSYGGVTTLRHF
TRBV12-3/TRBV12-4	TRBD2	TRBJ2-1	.	TGTGCCAGCAGTTTCGCGGGCGGGGGGGCTCCCCATGAGCAGTTCTTC	CASSFAGGGAPHEQFF
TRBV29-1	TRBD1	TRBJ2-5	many	TGCAGCGCTATCAGGGGGCGCGCGGAGACCCAGTACTTC	CSAIRGRAETQYF
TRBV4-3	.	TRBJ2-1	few	TGCGCCAGCAGCACCCGACTAGGGGATGACAATGAGCAGTTCTTC	CASSTRLGDDNEQFF
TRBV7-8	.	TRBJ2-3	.	TGTGCCAGCCATATTGGGAGGGGGGGCACAGATACGCAGTATTTT	CASHIGRGGTDTQYF
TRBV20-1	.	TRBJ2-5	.	TGCAGTGCTAGAGTTGGCTCCCTTGAGACCCAGTACTTC	CSARVGSLETQYF
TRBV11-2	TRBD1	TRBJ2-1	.	TGTGCCAGCAGCTCCGGTCCCGGGACAGGGGGCAATGAGCAGTTCTTC	CASSSGPGTGGNEQFF